This record concerns one TCR beta chain sequence. Antigen unknown. With 3 bases clipped from V and 1 base from J, the junction kept 7 bases outside the gene matches. CDR3 length: 15 residues. The germline V gene has CDR1 SGHRS and CDR2 YFSETQ. This specimen belongs to a study of cytomegalovirus exposure and HLA in healthy donors. Across the whole study: The study's early data release held around 85 million unique TCRs from HLA-typed donors.

Vbeta (60) and Jbeta (13) primers were used in the PCR. This table comes from immunoSEQ multiplex PCR, and its TCRdb copy is limited to in-frame clones, with some not included. The data hold 90,000 to 130,000 clones, with 79% observed a single time. Study results and caveats: Roughly 170 TCR beta chains were listed as cytomegalovirus-associated. Most subjects had HLA-A and HLA-B alleles reportedly predicted accurately by TCR beta sequences.

The receptor was isolated from a woman aged 18-29 years in good health and CMV-seropositive. Sequencing was performed on PBMCs. The rearrangement joins TRBV5-1 to TRBJ2-7; 7 nucleotides match TRBD2. CDR3: CASSSIQGLSYEQYF. The DNA for the CDR3 is TGCGCCAGCAGCTCAATTCAGGGACTATCCTACGAGCAGTACTTC.